Described below is a single TCR beta chain sequence and its context. The clone's antigen remains unknown. No quality values exist for individual bases; no much larger clone is one base distant. The immunoSEQ Assay, a bias-controlled multiplex PCR, was used to amplify TCRbeta CDR3 regions from genomic DNA. The study's processing was this. Nucleated cell counts per sample were estimated from amplification of reference gene primers within the assay. Sequence reads were collapsed and filtered to measure the absolute abundance of every unique TCRbeta CDR3 rearrangement. For each sample, productive Simpson clonality was calculated as the square root of Simpson's diversity index across productive rearrangements. Held by TCRdb, this immuneACCESS table contains in-frame sequences only and omits some clones. Under half of the omission traces to an unresolved V gene where checked; the cause of the rest is unknown. The DNA gave D and trimming, while V, J and clone size come from that table. Present in this sample are about 440,000 clones, nearly 90% of which were seen just once. The ten largest clones add up to roughly 1.8% of the sample.

Looking up the germline V gene yields CDR1 SQVTM and CDR2 ANQGSEA. CDR3 length: 15 amino acids, cysteine to phenylalanine. Left in the record is the CDR3 DNA by itself, 45 bases read in frame from the first base. Compared with germline, V lacks 7 bases and J lacks 0 bases; bases without a gene match: 5. These data originate in a study of blood T cell repertoires in COVID-19 (dated by TCRdb to about 2020). About the study as a whole: The collaborator samples originated in the United States, Italy and Spain and spanned the acute and convalescent phases of COVID-19. Where available, HLA class I and class II types were taken from metadata supplied by the sample provider and were not determined by assay-based typing. The dataset comprised deeply sampled blood TCRbeta repertoires from subjects exposed to, actively infected with, or recovered from COVID-19. Nearly every sample came with metadata listing a de-identified subject ID, COVID-19 status, age in years and sex. The material from the prospective study consisted of cDNA or gDNA derived from T cells, B-cell-depleted T cells, or PBMCs. Samples came from the ongoing ImmuneRACE study (first 160 participants) plus 1,254 subjects from 6 global collaborators. The repertoires were made available in a free public database intended to serve as a resource for research on the immune response to SARS-CoV-2.

Paper-wide results and their limitations: Clinical and demographic metadata were provided uncurated, with the amount varying by source and participant.

In the prospective study, participants were 18 to 89 years old, resided in approximately 22 geographic areas of the United States, and were enrolled through a virtual design. To assign participants to cohorts, the prospective study relied on clinical history that participants themselves reported in a screening survey and a study questionnaire. In the prospective study, whole blood, serum and a nasopharyngeal or oropharyngeal swab were collected from each participant by mobile phlebotomists. Prospective study participants could optionally give additional blood draws and questionnaires over a roughly two-month period. Before DNA extraction, prospective study blood samples were shipped either frozen or at room temperature.

This TCR came from a woman younger than 35 with acute COVID-19. The specimen was PBMCs or T cells enriched from blood (not recorded which). The chain employs TRBV29-1 and TRBJ2-6, with 8 bases aligning to TRBD1. The nucleotide sequence reads as follows: TGCAGCGCCGAAACAGGGGGCTCTGGGGCCAACGTCCTGACTTTC. It encodes CSAETGGSGANVLTF.